This T cell receptor (beta chain) was found in a study of CD8 T cells in Susac syndrome. On the study more broadly: At blood draw, Susac syndrome patients were therapy-naive, on corticosteroids, or on intravenous immunoglobulin alone.

The germline V gene encodes CDR1 GTSNPN and CDR2 SVGIG (reference sequence). The germline V and J ends were trimmed by 2 bases and 5 bases, with 18 bases remaining between them. CDR3 size: 15 residues. Random hexamers were used to reverse transcribe the RNA input (roughly 0.5 to 1 ug). The TCR beta CDR3 was amplified by immunoSEQ multiplex PCR across 54 Vbeta, 13 Jbeta. TCRdb processed the immunoSEQ multiplex PCR reads anew with MiXCR; each CDR3 protein has one entry. The sample has about 240,000 distinct CDR3 sequences, almost 97% seen once. The chain uses TRBV30 and TRBJ1-2; no firm D call. The sample comprised CD4+ T cells from PBMCs. The clonotype originates from a human donor with Susac syndrome. This CDR3 reads CAWSPTRAILYGYTF. In DNA form, the CDR3 reads TGTGCCTGGAGTCCTACACGAGCCATCCTTTATGGCTACACCTTC.